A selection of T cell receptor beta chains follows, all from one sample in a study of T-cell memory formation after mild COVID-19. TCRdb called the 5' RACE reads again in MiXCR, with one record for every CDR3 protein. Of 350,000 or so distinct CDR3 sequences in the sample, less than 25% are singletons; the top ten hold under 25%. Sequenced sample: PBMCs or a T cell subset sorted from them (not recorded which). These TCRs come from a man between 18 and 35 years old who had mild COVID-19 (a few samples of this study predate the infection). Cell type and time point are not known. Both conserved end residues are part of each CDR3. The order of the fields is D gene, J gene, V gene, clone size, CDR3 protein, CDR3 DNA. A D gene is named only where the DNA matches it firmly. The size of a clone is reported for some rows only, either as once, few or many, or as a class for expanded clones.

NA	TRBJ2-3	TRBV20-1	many	CSAFNPLVRESTDTQYF	TGCAGTGCTTTCAACCCCTTGGTCAGGGAGAGCACAGATACGCAGTATTTT
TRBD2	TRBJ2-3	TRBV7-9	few	CASSPGAGATTDTQYF	TGTGCCAGCAGCCCGGGAGCGGGGGCCACCACAGATACGCAGTATTTT
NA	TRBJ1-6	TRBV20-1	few	CSARDRQLNSPLHF	TGCAGTGCTAGAGATAGACAGCTAAATTCACCCCTCCACTTT
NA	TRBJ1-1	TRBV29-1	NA	CSGGQRNTEAFF	TGCAGCGGAGGACAGAGGAACACTGAAGCTTTCTTT
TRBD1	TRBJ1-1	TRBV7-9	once	CASSPRTGKAAFF	TGTGCCAGCAGCCCGCGGACAGGGAAGGCGGCTTTCTTT
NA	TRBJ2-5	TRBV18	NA	CASSPSSEETQYF	TGTGCCAGCTCACCGAGTTCGGAAGAGACCCAGTACTTC
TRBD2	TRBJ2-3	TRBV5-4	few	CASSLVGLAGSTDTQYF	TGTGCCAGCAGCTTGGTGGGCCTAGCGGGAAGCACAGATACGCAGTATTTT
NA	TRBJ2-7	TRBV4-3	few	CASSQETRGEQYF	TGCGCCAGCAGCCAAGAGACTCGCGGGGAGCAGTACTTC
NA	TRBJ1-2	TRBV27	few	CASAEDRSYGYTF	TGTGCCAGCGCCGAGGATAGGAGCTATGGCTACACCTTC
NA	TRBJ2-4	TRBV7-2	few	CASSRGRAKTIQYF	TGTGCCAGCAGTCGGGGGAGAGCCAAAACCATTCAGTACTTC
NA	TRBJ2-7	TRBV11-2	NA	CASSSSVGDSYEQYF	TGTGCCAGCAGCTCCTCCGTGGGGGACTCCTACGAGCAGTACTTC
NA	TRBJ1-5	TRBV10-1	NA	CASHRSGKLSNQPQHF	TGCGCCAGTCATCGGTCGGGGAAGCTCAGCAATCAGCCCCAGCATTTT
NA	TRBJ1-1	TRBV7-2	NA	CASSFRAGAAEVAFF	TGTGCCAGCAGCTTTCGGGCGGGGGCAGCCGAGGTTGCTTTCTTT
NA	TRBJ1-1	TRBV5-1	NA	CASSSRGGSTEAFF	TGCGCCAGCAGCTCCCGCGGGGGTTCCACTGAAGCTTTCTTT
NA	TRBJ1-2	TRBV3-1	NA	CASGGGNYGYTF	TGTGCCAGCGGGGGAGGCAACTATGGCTACACCTTC
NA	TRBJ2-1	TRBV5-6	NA	CASSVDPGEQFF	TGTGCCAGCAGCGTGGACCCGGGGGAGCAGTTCTTC
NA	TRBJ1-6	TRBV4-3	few	CASSAESNNSPLHF	TGCGCCAGCAGCGCCGAGAGTAATAATTCACCCCTCCACTTT
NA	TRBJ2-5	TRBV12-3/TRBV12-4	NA	CASSSGQTQYF	TGTGCCAGCAGCTCGGGCCAGACCCAGTACTTC
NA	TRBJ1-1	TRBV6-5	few	CASSYGWGMNTEAFF	TGTGCCAGCAGTTACGGTTGGGGAATGAACACTGAAGCTTTCTTT
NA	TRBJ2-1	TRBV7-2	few	CASSPHTGYNEQFF	TGTGCCAGCAGCCCACATACAGGTTACAATGAGCAGTTCTTC
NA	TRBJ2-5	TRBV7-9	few	CASSLVARGGETQYF	TGTGCCAGCAGCTTAGTGGCGAGGGGTGGTGAGACCCAGTACTTC
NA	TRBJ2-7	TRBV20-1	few	CSARVGGLWESYEQYF	TGCAGTGCTAGAGTAGGTGGTCTCTGGGAGTCCTACGAGCAGTACTTC
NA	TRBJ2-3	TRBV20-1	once	CSATKRGAGSADTQYF	TGCAGTGCTACCAAACGGGGGGCAGGGTCCGCAGATACGCAGTATTTT
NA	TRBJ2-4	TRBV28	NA	CASSGGGKNIQYF	TGTGCCAGCAGTGGAGGGGGCAAAAACATTCAGTACTTC
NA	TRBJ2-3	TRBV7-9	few	CASSPYGTSTDTQYF	TGTGCCAGCAGCCCCTATGGGACTAGCACAGATACGCAGTATTTT
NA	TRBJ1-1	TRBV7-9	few	CASTRGAADTEAFF	TGTGCCAGCACTCGGGGCGCGGCGGACACTGAAGCTTTCTTT
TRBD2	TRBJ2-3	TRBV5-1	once	CASCTGTSGTDTQYF	TGCGCCAGCTGCACAGGGACTAGCGGTACAGATACGCAGTATTTT
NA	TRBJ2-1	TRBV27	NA	CASRSGHNEQFF	TGTGCCAGCCGATCGGGCCACAATGAGCAGTTCTTC
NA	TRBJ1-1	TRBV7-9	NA	CASSPTTIFDTEAFF	TGTGCCAGCAGCCCCACGACGATTTTCGACACTGAAGCTTTCTTT
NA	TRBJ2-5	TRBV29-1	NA	CSVAADVLETQYF	TGCAGCGTTGCAGCGGACGTCCTTGAGACCCAGTACTTC
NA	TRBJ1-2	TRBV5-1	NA	CASRQTDYGYTF	TGCGCCAGCCGCCAAACGGACTATGGCTACACCTTC
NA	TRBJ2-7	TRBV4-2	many	CASSQEWSVDEQYF	TGTGCCAGCAGCCAAGAATGGTCCGTCGACGAGCAGTACTTC